The 20 T cell receptor beta chains reported below all come from one sample, sequenced in a study of blood T cell repertoires in COVID-19 (TCRdb year 2020). Receptors were amplified or captured by the immunoSEQ multiplex PCR assay. TCRdb took over this immuneACCESS table, retaining in-frame rearrangements with V and J assigned. Such tables are incomplete; in checked studies, under half of the missing clones stem from an unresolved V gene, and the remainder is unexplained. Across this sample there are hundreds of thousands of clones, with approximately 90% seen only once. Together, the top ten hold 0.85% to 0.95% of the sample. Specimen: PBMCs or T cells enriched from blood (not recorded which). The receptors stem from a man in his forties or fifties who had been exposed to COVID-19.

Details on this clone: This sample includes further DNA sequences coding for the same CDR3. The chain links TRBV5-1 to TRBJ1-2; 7 nucleotides align to TRBD1. This CDR3 has 14 amino acids. Germline V gene lookup returns CDR1 SGHRS and CDR2 YFSETQ. J gave up 4 bases and V 0 bases, and 3 bases lay outside the gene matches. CDR3 loop: CASSLGQGTYGYTF. CDR3 DNA sequence: TGCGCCAGCAGCTTGGGACAGGGAACCTATGGCTACACCTTC.

This chain uses TRBV18 with TRBJ1-2; no reliable D call. This CDR3 has 15 amino acids. V lost 0 bases and J lost 0, with 8 bases in between. CDR1 and CDR2 (germline): KGHSH, LQKENI. The CDR3 sequence: CASSPPSGANYGYTF. The CDR3 DNA reads TGTGCCAGCTCACCACCAAGCGGGGCTAACTATGGCTACACCTTC. Drawing the rest from reference TRBV18 and TRBJ1-2, the complete variable domain is NAGVMQNPRHLVRRRGQEARLRCSPMKGHSHVYWYRQLPEEGLKFMVYLQKENIIDESGMPKERFSAEFPKEGPSILRIQQVVRGDSAAYFCASSPPSGANYGYTFGSGTRLTVV.

The CDR3 coding sequence is TGTGCCAGCAGCTTAGTCGGGGGAGATACGCAGTATTTT. Translation: CASSLVGGDTQYF. This sequence joins TRBV11-2 and TRBJ2-3; the D gene is possibly TRBD2 (6 bases). This CDR3 comprises 13 residues. Germline values: CDR1 SGHAT, CDR2 FQNNGV. V was trimmed by 1 base and J by 5 bases, leaving 7 bases between them. The whole variable domain, filled in from reference TRBV11-2 and TRBJ2-3, reads EAGVAQSPRYKIIEKRQSVAFWCNPISGHATLYWYQQILGQGPKLLIQFQNNGVVDDSQLPKDRFSAERLKGVDSTLKIQPAKLEDSAVYLCASSLVGGDTQYFGPGTRLTVL.

In this sample, this clone turned up once. The chain employs TRBV2 and TRBJ2-4; possibly TRBD2 for D (7 bases). The CDR3 sequence is 18 residues long. V lost 3 bases and J lost 0, with 18 bases in between. The V gene's germline CDR1 is SNHLY and CDR2 FYNNEI. The DNA for the CDR3 is TGTGCCAGCAGTGACTGGGGGGGCAGGGCACTAGCCAAAAACATTCAGTACTTC. Its translation: CASSDWGGRALAKNIQYF.

The chain carries TRBV19 and TRBJ1-1; a possible D gene is TRBD1 (5 bases). V was cut by 6 bases and J by 0 bases, with 11 bases left in between. The CDR3 totals 14 residues. In germline, CDR1 is LNHDA, CDR2 SQIVND (reference sequence). This CDR3 is CASRWTNLNTEAFF. CDR3 in DNA: TGTGCCAGTAGGTGGACAAACCTGAACACTGAAGCTTTCTTT.

This chain connects TRBV19 to TRBJ1-5; D perhaps matches TRBD1 (6 bases). Germline CDR1 LNHDA, CDR2 SQIVND (reference sequence). The CDR3 totals 17 residues. Trimming shortened V by 4 bases and J by 1 base, and 17 bases separated the two germline ends. The CDR3 protein is CASSRNRARASNQPQHF. The CDR3 nucleotides read TGTGCCAGTAGTAGGAACAGGGCAAGAGCGAGCAATCAGCCCCAGCATTTT.

The chain is built from TRBV28 and TRBJ1-1; 9 bases map to TRBD1. The J segment lost 5 bases and the V segment lost 6 bases, leaving 4 bases of the junction unmatched. Germline CDR1 and CDR2: MDHEN and SYDVKM. The CDR3 is 13 amino acids. For the CDR3, the DNA is TGTGCCAGCAGCTCAGGGACAGGGACTGAAGCTTTCTTT. Residues: CASSSGTGTEAFF. The whole variable domain, remainder taken from reference TRBV28 and TRBJ1-1, is DVKVTQSSRYLVKRTGEKVFLECVQDMDHENMFWYRQDPGLGLRLIYFSYDVKMKEKGDIPEGYSVSREKKERFSLILESASTNQTSMYLCASSSGTGTEAFFGQGTRLTVV.

This clone was counted a single time. The same CDR3 arises from other DNA sequences in this sample as well. This chain connects TRBV9 to TRBJ1-3, with 7 bases aligning to TRBD1. V was pared by 4 bases and J by 2 bases, with 3 bases of the junction left unmatched. Germline V gene sequence: CDR1 SGDLS, CDR2 YYNGEE. The CDR3 contains 14 residues. Written as DNA, the CDR3 is TGTGCCAGCAGCCGCGACAGGGCTGGAAACACCATATATTTT. It translates to CASSRDRAGNTIYF.

V usage is TRBV28 and J usage is TRBJ1-5, with TRBD1 as a possible D gene (5 bases). V lost 4 bases, J lost 6 bases, and 13 bases lay in between. This CDR3 contains 14 residues. Per germline, CDR1 MDHEN and CDR2 SYDVKM. The DNA for the CDR3 is TGTGCCAGCAGTTCTCAGGGTTTGAGTCAGCCCCAGCATTTT. Translating gives CASSSQGLSQPQHF.

CDR3 nucleotides: TGTGCCAGCACCGACAGGGGAGGTGGAAACACCATATATTTT. Translated, it gives CASTDRGGGNTIYF. The V and J genes are TRBV19 and TRBJ1-3; TRBD1 agrees at 8 bases. The V gene's germline CDR1 is LNHDA and CDR2 SQIVND (reference sequence). With 9 bases clipped from V and 3 bases from J, the junction kept 7 bases outside the gene matches. CDR3 length: 14 amino acids.

The chain recombines TRBV2 with TRBJ1-2; D uncertain. CDR1 and CDR2 (germline): SNHLY, FYNNEI. V gave up 5 bases and J gave up 3 bases, with 4 bases separating them. This CDR3 is built from 11 residues. CDR3: CASSYYYGYTF. CDR3 sequence (DNA): TGTGCCAGCAGTTATTACTATGGCTACACCTTC. The full variable domain, rest sourced from reference TRBV2 and TRBJ1-2, is EPEVTQTPSHQVTQMGQEVILRCVPISNHLYFYWYRQILGQKVEFLVSFYNNEISEKSEIFDDQFSVERPDGSNFTLKIRSTKLEDSAMYFCASSYYYGYTFGSGTRLTVV.

A few counts support this clone. The chain carries TRBV3-1 (or the pseudogene TRBV3-2) and TRBJ1-3, with D maybe TRBD1 (5 bases). CDR1 is LGHDT, CDR2 YNNKEL, per germline (reference sequence). The CDR3 length is 17 residues. Deletions cut 6 bases from V and 0 bases from J, with 18 bases between. The CDR3 reads CASSYRLSPISGNTIYF. CDR3 nucleotide sequence: TGTGCCAGCAGTTACAGGTTATCCCCAATCTCTGGAAACACCATATATTTT.

J is TRBJ2-7 and V is TRBV6-5; 12 positions agree with TRBD2. J was trimmed by 3 bases and V by 6 bases; bases with no gene match: 3. CDR3 length equals 14 residues. Per the germline V gene, CDR1 is MNHEY and CDR2 is SVGAGI. In nucleotides, the CDR3 is TGTGCCAGCAGATGGACTAGCGGGATCTACGAGCAGTACTTC. This sequence encodes CASRWTSGIYEQYF.

The V and J genes are TRBV9 and TRBJ1-1; 10 positions match TRBD1. V lost 0 bases and J lost 8; bases outside the gene matches: 7. The CDR3 consists of 15 residues. Per germline, CDR1 SGDLS and CDR2 YYNGEE. DNA of the CDR3: TGTGCCAGCAGCGTAGGGGTTGAGGGACAGGGGGAAGCTTTCTTT. Encoded protein: CASSVGVEGQGEAFF.

The table lists this clone with a count of one. This chain links TRBV27 with TRBJ2-5, with TRBD1 as a possible D gene (6 bases). This CDR3 comprises 17 residues. CDR1 is MNHEY, CDR2 SMNVEV, per germline (reference sequence). The ends were cut back, 6 bases at V and 2 bases at J, with 22 bases in the middle. For the CDR3, the DNA is TGTGCCAGCAGCCCGACCCCCAGGGGACCAGAGCAAGAGACCCAGTACTTC. It encodes CASSPTPRGPEQETQYF.

The chain is built from TRBV7-9 and TRBJ2-5; D remains ambiguous. The CDR3 contains 12 residues. The ends were cut back, 6 bases at V and 4 bases at J, with 9 bases in the middle. Per germline, CDR1 SEHNR and CDR2 FQNEAQ (reference sequence). CDR3 amino acids: CASSPPGETQYF. CDR3 coding DNA: TGTGCCAGCAGTCCTCCGGGAGAGACCCAGTACTTC.

The gene calls are TRBV28 and TRBJ1-2; D remains ambiguous. The CDR3 loop spans 12 amino acids. The germline CDR1 and CDR2 sequences are MDHEN and SYDVKM. V was shortened by 4 bases and J by 8 bases, with 11 bases between the two germline ends. CDR3 residues: CASSSYPGGYTF. The CDR3 coding sequence is TGTGCCAGCAGTTCTTACCCGGGAGGCTACACCTTC.

The V and J genes are TRBV5-1 and TRBJ2-2; 8 bases align to TRBD2. From germline, CDR1 is SGHRS and CDR2 YFSETQ. The CDR3 runs to 16 residues. After removal of 0 bases from V and 5 bases from J, the junction contained 6 bases not matched to a gene. The CDR3 spells CASSLASGGTTGELFF. The DNA for the CDR3 is TGCGCCAGCAGCTTGGCGAGCGGGGGTACAACCGGGGAGCTGTTTTTT.

The gene calls are TRBV7-2 and TRBJ2-5, with 9 bases lining up with TRBD1. Unmatched junction bases numbered 5, after V lost 1 base and J lost 5 bases. The CDR3 is 15 residues long. Germline CDR1 SGHTA, CDR2 FQGNSA. The CDR3 sequence is CASSLGRDRAETQYF. The CDR3 nucleotides are TGTGCCAGCAGCTTAGGAAGGGACAGGGCGGAGACCCAGTACTTC.

The V call is TRBV19, the J call TRBJ1-2, with 9 nucleotides matching TRBD1. The ends lost 4 bases at V and 4 bases at J; junction bases unmatched: 7. Germline V gene sequence: CDR1 LNHDA, CDR2 SQIVND (reference sequence). The CDR3 has 15 residues. The CDR3 sequence is CASSTTGGRSYGYTF. The CDR3 region has the DNA TGTGCCAGTAGTACGACAGGGGGACGGAGCTATGGCTACACCTTC.